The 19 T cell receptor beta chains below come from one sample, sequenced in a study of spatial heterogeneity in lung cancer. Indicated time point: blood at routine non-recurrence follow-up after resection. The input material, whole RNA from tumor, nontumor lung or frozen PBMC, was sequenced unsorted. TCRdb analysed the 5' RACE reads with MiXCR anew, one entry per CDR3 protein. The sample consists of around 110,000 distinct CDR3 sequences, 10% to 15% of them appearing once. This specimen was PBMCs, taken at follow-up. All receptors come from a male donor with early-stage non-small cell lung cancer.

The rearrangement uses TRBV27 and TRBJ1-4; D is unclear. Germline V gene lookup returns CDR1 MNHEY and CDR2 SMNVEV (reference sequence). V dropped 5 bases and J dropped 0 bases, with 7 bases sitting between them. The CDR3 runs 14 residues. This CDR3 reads CASSRSATNEKLFF. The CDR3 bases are TGTGCCAGCAGTAGGAGTGCAACTAATGAAAAACTGTTTTTT.

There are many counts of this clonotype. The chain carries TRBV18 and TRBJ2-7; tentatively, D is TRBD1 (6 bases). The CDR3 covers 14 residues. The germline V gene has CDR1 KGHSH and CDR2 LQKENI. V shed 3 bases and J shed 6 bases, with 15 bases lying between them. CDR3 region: CASSPGHTDGEQYF. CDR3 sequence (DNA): TGTGCCAGCTCACCGGGACATACCGACGGCGAGCAGTACTTC.

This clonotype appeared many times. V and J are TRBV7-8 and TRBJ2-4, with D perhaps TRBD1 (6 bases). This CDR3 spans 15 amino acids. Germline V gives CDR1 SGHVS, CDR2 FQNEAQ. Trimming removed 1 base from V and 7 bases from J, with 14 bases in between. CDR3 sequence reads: CASSLGARGANIQYF. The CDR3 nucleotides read TGTGCCAGCAGCTTAGGGGCCAGGGGCGCGAACATTCAGTACTTC.

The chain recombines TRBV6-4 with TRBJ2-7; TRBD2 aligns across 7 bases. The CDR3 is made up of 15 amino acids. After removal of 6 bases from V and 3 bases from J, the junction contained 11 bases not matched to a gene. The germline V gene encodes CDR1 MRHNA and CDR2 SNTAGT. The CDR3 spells CASSPATSAIYEQYF. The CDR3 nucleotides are TGTGCCAGCAGCCCCGCCACTAGCGCCATCTACGAGCAGTACTTC.

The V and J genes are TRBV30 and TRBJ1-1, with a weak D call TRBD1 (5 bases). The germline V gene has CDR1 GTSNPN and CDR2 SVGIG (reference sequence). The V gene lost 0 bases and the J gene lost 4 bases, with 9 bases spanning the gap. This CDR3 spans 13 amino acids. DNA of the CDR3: TGTGCCTGGAGTGTAGGGGCAGGCACTGAAGCTTTCTTT. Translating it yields CAWSVGAGTEAFF.

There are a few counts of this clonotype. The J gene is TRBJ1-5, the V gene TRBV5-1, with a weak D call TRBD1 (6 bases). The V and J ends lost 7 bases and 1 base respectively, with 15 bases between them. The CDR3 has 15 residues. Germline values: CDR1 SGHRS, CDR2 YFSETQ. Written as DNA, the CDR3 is TGCGCCAGCTCGCCTACAGGGCACAGCAATCAGCCCCAGCATTTT. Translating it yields CASSPTGHSNQPQHF. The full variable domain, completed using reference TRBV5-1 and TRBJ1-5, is KAGVTQTPRYLIKTRGQQVTLSCSPISGHRSVSWYQQTPGQGLQFLFEYFSETQRNKGNFPGRFSGRQFSNSRSEMNVSTLELGDSALYLCASSPTGHSNQPQHFGDGTRLSIL.

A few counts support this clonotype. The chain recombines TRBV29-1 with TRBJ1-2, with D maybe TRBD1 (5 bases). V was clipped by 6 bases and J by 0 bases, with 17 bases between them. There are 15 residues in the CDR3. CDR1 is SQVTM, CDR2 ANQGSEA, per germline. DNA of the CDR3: TGCAGCGTCTCCCTTGGTGCCAGGGCTAACTATGGCTACACCTTC. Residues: CSVSLGARANYGYTF. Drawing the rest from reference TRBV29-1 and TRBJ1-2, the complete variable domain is SAVISQKPSRDICQRGTSLTIQCQVDSQVTMMFWYRQQPGQSLTLIATANQGSEATYESGFVIDKFPISRPNLTFSTLTVSNMSPEDSSIYLCSVSLGARANYGYTFGSGTRLTVV.

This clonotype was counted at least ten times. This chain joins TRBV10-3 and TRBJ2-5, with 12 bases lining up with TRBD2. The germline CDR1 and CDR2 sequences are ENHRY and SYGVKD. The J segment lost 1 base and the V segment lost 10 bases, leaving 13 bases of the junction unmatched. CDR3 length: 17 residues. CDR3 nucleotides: TGTGCCACCAGAGCGACTAGCGGGGGTGGTGGCCAAGAGACCCAGTACTTC. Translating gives CATRATSGGGGQETQYF.

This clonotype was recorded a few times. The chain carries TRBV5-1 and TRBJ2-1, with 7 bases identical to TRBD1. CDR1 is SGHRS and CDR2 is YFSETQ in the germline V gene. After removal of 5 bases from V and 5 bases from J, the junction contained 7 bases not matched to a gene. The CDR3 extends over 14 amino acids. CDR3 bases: TGCGCCAGCAGGACCGGGACAGCTAACAATGAGCAGTTCTTC. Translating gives CASRTGTANNEQFF.

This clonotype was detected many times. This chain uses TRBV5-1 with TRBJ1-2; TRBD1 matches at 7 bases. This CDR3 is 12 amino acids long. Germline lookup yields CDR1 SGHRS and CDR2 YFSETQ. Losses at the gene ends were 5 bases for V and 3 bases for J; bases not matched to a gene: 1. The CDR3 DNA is TGCGCCAGCAGTACAGGGGACTATGGCTACACCTTC. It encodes CASSTGDYGYTF.

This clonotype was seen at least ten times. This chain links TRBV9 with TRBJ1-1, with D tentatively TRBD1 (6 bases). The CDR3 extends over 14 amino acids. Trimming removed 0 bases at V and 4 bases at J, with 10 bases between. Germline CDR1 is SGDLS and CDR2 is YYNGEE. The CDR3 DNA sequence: TGTGCCAGCAGCGTAGTCCCACAGGGCACTGAAGCTTTCTTT. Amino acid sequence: CASSVVPQGTEAFF.

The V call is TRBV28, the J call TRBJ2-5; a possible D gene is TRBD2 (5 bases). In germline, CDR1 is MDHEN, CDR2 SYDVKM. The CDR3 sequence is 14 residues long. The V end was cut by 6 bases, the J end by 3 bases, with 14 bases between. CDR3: CASRGRRVKETQYF. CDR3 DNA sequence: TGTGCCAGCAGGGGGAGAAGGGTTAAAGAGACCCAGTACTTC.

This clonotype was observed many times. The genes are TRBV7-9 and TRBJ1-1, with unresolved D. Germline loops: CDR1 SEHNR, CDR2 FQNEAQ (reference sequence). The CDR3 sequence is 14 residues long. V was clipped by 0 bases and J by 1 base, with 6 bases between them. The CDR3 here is CASSLASWNTEAFF. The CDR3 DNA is TGTGCCAGCAGCTTAGCCTCTTGGAACACTGAAGCTTTCTTT.

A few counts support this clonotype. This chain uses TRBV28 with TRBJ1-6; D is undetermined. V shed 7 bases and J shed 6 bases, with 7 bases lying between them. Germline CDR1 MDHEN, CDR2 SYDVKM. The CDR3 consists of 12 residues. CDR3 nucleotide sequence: TGTGCCAGCAATGCAGCTAATTCACCCCTCCACTTT. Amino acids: CASNAANSPLHF.

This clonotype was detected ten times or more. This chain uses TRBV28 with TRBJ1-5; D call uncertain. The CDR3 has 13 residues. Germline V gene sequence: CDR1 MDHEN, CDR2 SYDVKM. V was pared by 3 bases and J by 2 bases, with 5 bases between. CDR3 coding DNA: TGTGCCAGCAGTTTCCTGGGCAATCAGCCCCAGCATTTT. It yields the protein CASSFLGNQPQHF.

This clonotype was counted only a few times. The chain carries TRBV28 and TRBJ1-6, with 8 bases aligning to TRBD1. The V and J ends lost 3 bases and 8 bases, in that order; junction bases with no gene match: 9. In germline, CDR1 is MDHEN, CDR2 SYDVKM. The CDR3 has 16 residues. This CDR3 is CASSFYRGGEDSPLHF. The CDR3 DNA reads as TGTGCCAGCAGTTTTTACAGGGGGGGTGAGGATTCACCCCTCCACTTT. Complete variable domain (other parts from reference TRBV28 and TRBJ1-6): DVKVTQSSRYLVKRTGEKVFLECVQDMDHENMFWYRQDPGLGLRLIYFSYDVKMKEKGDIPEGYSVSREKKERFSLILESASTNQTSMYLCASSFYRGGEDSPLHFGNGTRLTVT.

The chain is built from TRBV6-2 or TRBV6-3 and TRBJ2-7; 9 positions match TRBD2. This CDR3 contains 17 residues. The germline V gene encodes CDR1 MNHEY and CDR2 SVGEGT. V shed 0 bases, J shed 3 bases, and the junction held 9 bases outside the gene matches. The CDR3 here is CASSYSRASGDIYEQYF. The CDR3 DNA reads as TGTGCCAGCAGTTACTCGAGGGCTAGCGGGGACATCTACGAGCAGTACTTC.

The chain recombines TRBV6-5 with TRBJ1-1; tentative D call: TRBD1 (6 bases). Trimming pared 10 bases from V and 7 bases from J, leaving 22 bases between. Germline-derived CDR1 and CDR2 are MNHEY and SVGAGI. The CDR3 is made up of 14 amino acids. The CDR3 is CANEPPQGQGEAFF. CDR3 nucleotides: TGTGCCAACGAACCCCCCCAGGGGCAGGGTGAAGCTTTCTTT.

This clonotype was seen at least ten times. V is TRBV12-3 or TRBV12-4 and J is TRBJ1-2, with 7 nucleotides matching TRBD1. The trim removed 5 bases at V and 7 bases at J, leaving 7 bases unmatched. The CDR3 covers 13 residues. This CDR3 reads CASSPSDRAGYTF. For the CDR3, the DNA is TGTGCCAGCAGTCCTTCTGACAGGGCTGGCTACACCTTC.